This T cell receptor beta chain was found in a study of T-cell reconstitution after alpha-beta-depleted transplantation in children. A TCRbeta library incorporating unique molecular identifiers was prepared. Via MiXCR, TCRdb re-called the PCR reads, giving one row per CDR3 protein. The sample holds hundreds of thousands of distinct CDR3 sequences; approximately 16% are singletons and the top ten take around 3.3%. CDR3 length equals 16 residues. Germline CDR1 is MNHNS and CDR2 is SASEGT. The V and J ends lost 6 bases and 0 bases, in that order; junction bases with no gene match: 6. The sequence was collected from a human donor who donated a stem cell graft to a child with acute lymphoblastic leukemia. This sample comprised PBMCs from the stem cell graft donor, obtained from the stem cell graft. The chain couples TRBV6-1 to TRBJ2-7; TRBD2 agrees at 12 bases. This CDR3 reads CASSETSGGLSYEQYF. The CDR3 DNA sequence: TGTGCCAGCAGCGAGACTAGCGGGGGCCTCTCCTACGAGCAGTACTTC.